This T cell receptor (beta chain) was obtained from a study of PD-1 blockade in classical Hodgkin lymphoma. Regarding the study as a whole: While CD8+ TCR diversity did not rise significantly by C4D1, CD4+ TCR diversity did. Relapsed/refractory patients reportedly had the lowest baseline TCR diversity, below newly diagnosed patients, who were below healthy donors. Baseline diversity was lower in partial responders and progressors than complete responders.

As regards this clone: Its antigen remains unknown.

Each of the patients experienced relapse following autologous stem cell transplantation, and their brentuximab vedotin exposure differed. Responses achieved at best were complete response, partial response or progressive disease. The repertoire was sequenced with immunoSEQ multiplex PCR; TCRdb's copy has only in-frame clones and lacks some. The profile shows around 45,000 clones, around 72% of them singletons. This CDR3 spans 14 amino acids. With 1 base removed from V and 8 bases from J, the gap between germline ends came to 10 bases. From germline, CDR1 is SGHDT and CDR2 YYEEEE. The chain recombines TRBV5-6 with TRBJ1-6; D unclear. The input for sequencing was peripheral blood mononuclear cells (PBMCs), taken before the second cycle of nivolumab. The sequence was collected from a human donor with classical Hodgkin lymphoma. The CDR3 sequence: CASSLPDEDSPLHF. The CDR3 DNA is TGTGCCAGCAGCTTGCCTGATGAGGATTCACCCCTCCACTTT.